The 15 T cell receptor beta chains below all came from one sample that was sequenced in a study of blood T cell repertoires in COVID-19. Using immunoSEQ multiplex PCR, the repertoire was profiled, and TCRdb retains in-frame clones only, with some absent. The repertoire holds roughly 190,000 clones, with roughly 80% as singletons. The sequenced sample was PBMCs or T cells enriched from blood (not recorded which). The receptor source for this set is a woman under 40 who had recovered from COVID-19.

The chain joins TRBV18 to TRBJ2-1; D might be TRBD1 (5 bases). Germline-derived CDR1 and CDR2 are KGHSH and LQKENI. V was pared by 3 bases and J by 5 bases, with 14 bases between. The CDR3 loop spans 15 amino acids. The CDR3 reads CASSPLRASDNEQFF. Here the CDR3 DNA reads TGTGCCAGCTCACCGCTCAGGGCATCCGACAATGAGCAGTTCTTC.

CDR3 DNA: TGTGCCACCAGCGACTTTGGACAGGGGGTCTACGCAACTAATGAAAAACTGTTTTTT. Amino acid sequence: CATSDFGQGVYATNEKLFF. The chain carries TRBV15 and TRBJ1-4, with 10 positions matching TRBD1. The CDR3 spans 19 residues. Germline V gene sequence: CDR1 LNHNV, CDR2 YYDKDF (reference sequence). V shed 5 bases and J 0 bases; nucleotides not matched to a gene: 12.

The chain joins TRBV5-4 to TRBJ2-3; 11 bases align to TRBD2. Germline V CDR1 and CDR2: SGHNT, YYREEE (reference sequence). The CDR3 spans 19 residues. V lost 2 bases to trimming and J lost 1 base; unmatched junction nucleotides: 12. Written as DNA, the CDR3 is TGTGCCAGCAGCTTTAGAGGTAGCGGGGGGGTCGGTGGCACAGATACGCAGTATTTT. This encodes CASSFRGSGGVGGTDTQYF.

The count of this clone is one. The J gene is TRBJ1-5, the V gene TRBV7-2; 8 bases are shared with TRBD1. Germline CDR1 is SGHTA and CDR2 is FQGNSA. The V and J ends lost 4 bases and 2 bases, in that order; junction bases with no gene match: 7. The CDR3 runs to 16 residues. CDR3 region: CASSSKKTGGNQPQHF. For the CDR3, the DNA is TGTGCCAGCAGCTCCAAGAAGACAGGGGGCAATCAGCCCCAGCATTTT. Looking up the rest from reference TRBV7-2 and TRBJ1-5 gives the full variable domain: GAGVSQSPSNKVTEKGKDVELRCDPISGHTALYWYRQSLGQGLEFLIYFQGNSAPDKSGLPSDRFSAERTGGSVSTLTIQRTQQEDSAVYLCASSSKKTGGNQPQHFGDGTRLSIL.

The chain recombines TRBV6-4 with TRBJ1-2; the D is unclear. Trimming stripped 8 bases from V and 6 bases from J, with 4 bases between. The germline gives CDR1 MRHNA, CDR2 SNTAGT. The CDR3 loop spans 9 amino acids. The CDR3 loop is CASQNGYTF. The DNA of the CDR3 is TGTGCCAGCCAGAATGGCTACACCTTC.

This clone appeared a few times. The chain recombines TRBV12-3 or TRBV12-4 with TRBJ1-2, with D possibly TRBD1 on 5 matching bases. The V and J ends lost 2 bases and 7 bases respectively, with 8 bases between them. CDR3 size: 12 residues. Here the CDR3 reads CASSLWGPGYTF. The CDR3 DNA is TGTGCCAGCAGTTTATGGGGCCCTGGCTACACCTTC.

The CDR3 here is CASSQVASGRAGQFF. The DNA of the CDR3 is TGTGCCAGCAGCCAGGTGGCTAGCGGTCGGGCGGGGCAGTTCTTC. The chain combines TRBV7-2 with TRBJ2-1; 7 positions agree with TRBD2. Germline assignment: CDR1 SGHTA and CDR2 FQGNSA. After removal of 5 bases from V and 12 bases from J, the junction contained 16 bases not matched to a gene. This CDR3 has 15 residues.

The V gene is TRBV5-6, the J gene TRBJ1-3; D might be TRBD1 (5 bases). Between the trimmed V and J ends, which lost 5 bases and 2 bases, there was a span of 11 bases. Per germline, CDR1 SGHDT and CDR2 YYEEEE. The CDR3 loop spans 14 amino acids. CDR3 DNA: TGTGCCAGCAGAGAGCGGGGGGCTGGAAACACCATATATTTT. Its protein is CASRERGAGNTIYF. Variable domain in full (rest from reference TRBV5-6 and TRBJ1-3): DAGVTQSPTHLIKTRGQQVTLRCSPKSGHDTVSWYQQALGQGPQFIFQYYEEEERQRGNFPDRFSGHQFPNYSSELNVNALLLGDSALYLCASRERGAGNTIYFGEGSWLTVV.

V is TRBV19 and J is TRBJ1-2; D perhaps matches TRBD1 (6 bases). The germline V gene has CDR1 LNHDA and CDR2 SQIVND (reference sequence). The germline V and J ends were trimmed by 9 bases and 1 base, with 15 bases remaining between them. This CDR3 is built from 14 residues. CDR3 in amino acids: CASQTGGFNYGYTF. The CDR3 coding sequence is TGTGCCAGCCAGACAGGCGGTTTTAACTATGGCTACACCTTC.

V usage is TRBV4-2 and J usage is TRBJ2-2, with 7 bases fitting TRBD1. Germline V gives CDR1 LGHNA, CDR2 YNFKEQ. The CDR3 sequence is 15 residues long. After removal of 1 base from V and 7 bases from J, the junction contained 6 bases not matched to a gene. The CDR3 sequence: CASSQVGGASGELFF. In DNA, the CDR3 is TGTGCCAGCAGCCAAGTAGGGGGCGCGAGCGGGGAGCTGTTTTTT.

The chain couples TRBV5-6 to TRBJ1-5; perhaps TRBD1 as D (6 bases). The CDR3 contains 15 residues. V was pared by 1 base and J by 5 bases, with 13 bases between. The germline gives CDR1 SGHDT, CDR2 YYEEEE. The CDR3 DNA follows: TGTGCCAGCAGCTTGTCCAGGGGAGTATATCAGCCCCAGCATTTT. This encodes CASSLSRGVYQPQHF.

This chain uses TRBV29-1 with TRBJ1-5; 7 nucleotides align to TRBD1. Per germline, CDR1 SQVTM and CDR2 ANQGSEA. With 7 bases clipped from V and 10 bases from J, the junction kept 13 bases outside the gene matches. This CDR3 has 13 residues. Here the CDR3 DNA reads TGCAGCGCCCAGATGACAGGGAAAGATCCCCAGCATTTT. It encodes CSAQMTGKDPQHF.

A remark on this clone: The same CDR3 arises from other DNA sequences in this sample as well. This chain uses TRBV2 with TRBJ1-3, with 8 bases matching TRBD1. Losses at the gene ends were 6 bases for V and 7 bases for J; bases not matched to a gene: 5. Germline-derived CDR1 and CDR2 are SNHLY and FYNNEI. The CDR3 totals 13 residues. In DNA form, the CDR3 reads TGTGCCAGCAGGGAGGACAGGGAGAACACCATATATTTT. Translated, it gives CASREDRENTIYF. Drawing the rest from reference TRBV2 and TRBJ1-3, the complete variable domain is EPEVTQTPSHQVTQMGQEVILRCVPISNHLYFYWYRQILGQKVEFLVSFYNNEISEKSEIFDDQFSVERPDGSNFTLKIRSTKLEDSAMYFCASREDRENTIYFGEGSWLTVV.

In nucleotides, the CDR3 is TGTGCCAGCAGCTTAGTAGCCAGCACAGATACGCAGTATTTT. It yields the protein CASSLVASTDTQYF. The chain couples TRBV7-3 to TRBJ2-3, with D uncertain. The CDR3 length is 14 residues. Germline-derived CDR1 and CDR2 are SGHTA and FQGTGA. Trimming removed 2 bases at V and 0 bases at J, with 6 bases between.

The chain employs TRBV2 and TRBJ1-4; TRBD1 matches at 8 bases. CDR3 size: 14 residues. V lost 7 bases, J lost 5 bases, and 6 bases stayed unmatched. Germline loops: CDR1 SNHLY, CDR2 FYNNEI. The CDR3 is CASIQGAGNEKLFF. The CDR3 region has the DNA TGTGCCAGCATTCAGGGGGCCGGGAATGAAAAACTGTTTTTT.